These 21 T cell receptor beta chains originate from one sample sequenced in a study of cytomegalovirus exposure and HLA in healthy donors. PCR employed 60 Vbeta and 13 Jbeta primers. The assay was immunoSEQ multiplex PCR, and TCRdb's table has in-frame clones only and misses some. The sample contains about 140,000 clones, 70% to 85% of which appear only once. The source material was PBMCs. The receptor source for this set is a woman in her thirties or forties in good health and CMV-seronegative.

The rearrangement joins TRBV25-1 to TRBJ2-1; D may be TRBD1 (6 bases). The V end lost 3 bases, the J end lost 8 bases, and 14 bases lay between the germline ends. There are 14 residues in the CDR3. Germline CDR1 and CDR2: MGHDK and SYGVNS. CDR3: CASSDVGAWDEQFF. The CDR3 nucleotides read TGTGCCAGCAGTGATGTGGGGGCCTGGGATGAGCAGTTCTTC.

Written as DNA, the CDR3 is TGTGCCAGCAGCTCACTAGCGGGAGACTACGAGCAGTACTTC. Translated: CASSSLAGDYEQYF. This rearrangement joins TRBV5-4 to TRBJ2-7; TRBD2 matches at 11 bases. Trimming removed 3 bases from V and 3 bases from J; junction bases left unmatched: 2. The CDR3 is 14 residues long. The germline gives CDR1 SGHNT, CDR2 YYREEE (reference sequence).

This clone was recorded once. The chain has TRBV6-6 and TRBJ2-7; D is perhaps TRBD1 (6 bases). V was trimmed by 0 bases and J by 0 bases, leaving 9 bases between them. Germline-derived CDR1 and CDR2 are MNHNY and SVGAGI (reference sequence). This CDR3 is 15 amino acids long. CDR3 sequence: CASSYSGGASYEQYF. The DNA for the CDR3 is TGTGCCAGCAGTTACTCTGGGGGCGCCTCCTACGAGCAGTACTTC.

A remark on this clone: A read error may produce the germline difference seen at one junction end. The chain has TRBV7-2 and TRBJ1-5; a possible D gene is TRBD1 (6 bases). The CDR3 runs 20 residues. Germline V gene lookup returns CDR1 SGHTA and CDR2 FQGNSA. CDR3 in amino acids: CASSLAGRPGEWDSNQPQHF. CDR3 sequence (DNA): TGTGCCAGCAGCCTAGCGGGCCGGCCAGGGGAGTGGGATAGCAATCAGCCCCAGCATTTT.

This clone was found once. The rearrangement uses TRBV4-3 and TRBJ1-6, with 7 bases aligning to TRBD1. The CDR3 is 18 amino acids. Losses at the gene ends were 4 bases for V and 9 bases for J; bases not matched to a gene: 18. Germline CDR1 LGHNA, CDR2 YSLEER. The CDR3 reads CASSPGQVGALSGSPLHF. The CDR3 DNA follows: TGCGCCAGCAGCCCTGGACAGGTGGGAGCCCTGAGCGGTTCACCCCTCCACTTT.

This clone has just a few counts. The J gene is TRBJ2-7, the V gene TRBV9; 10 bases match TRBD2. The CDR3 contains 17 residues. CDR1 SGDLS and CDR2 YYNGEE come from the germline V gene. V gave up 0 bases and J gave up 3 bases; unmatched junction bases: 9. The CDR3 DNA follows: TGTGCCAGCAGCGTAGGGGTAGCGGGAGGATCCCTCTACGAGCAGTACTTC. Its protein product is CASSVGVAGGSLYEQYF.

In DNA, the CDR3 is TGCGCCAGCAGCCAAATAGACAGCTTGAACACTGAAGCTTTCTTT. Translation gives CASSQIDSLNTEAFF. This chain links TRBV4-3 with TRBJ1-1; tentatively, D is TRBD1 (5 bases). The CDR3 runs to 15 residues. Trimming removed 2 bases at V and 0 bases at J, with 10 bases between. Per the germline V gene, CDR1 is LGHNA and CDR2 is YSLEER.

This clone has just one count. J is TRBJ1-5 and V is TRBV27; maybe TRBD1 (6 bases). Trimming pared 4 bases from V and 6 bases from J, leaving 10 bases between. Germline V gene sequence: CDR1 MNHEY, CDR2 SMNVEV (reference sequence). The CDR3 covers 13 residues. As DNA, the CDR3 is TGTGCCAGCAGTTCACAGGGAGTTCAGCCCCAGCATTTT. This gives the protein CASSSQGVQPQHF.

This chain uses TRBV5-1 with TRBJ2-2, with 10 bases identical to TRBD1. Germline V gene sequence: CDR1 SGHRS, CDR2 YFSETQ. This CDR3 region has 14 residues. Losses at the gene ends were 3 bases for V and 7 bases for J; bases not matched to a gene: 3. CDR3 sequence: CASSWTGGIGELFF. In DNA form, the CDR3 reads TGCGCCAGCAGCTGGACAGGGGGGATCGGGGAGCTGTTTTTT.

This rearrangement joins TRBV7-9 to TRBJ2-1, with TRBD2 matching 9 bases. V lost 3 bases, J lost 5 bases, and 5 bases stayed unmatched. Germline CDR1 reads SEHNR; CDR2 reads FQNEAQ (reference sequence). The CDR3 runs to 15 residues. The CDR3 spells CASSFGSGRHNEQFF. CDR3 DNA: TGTGCCAGCAGCTTCGGTAGCGGGAGACACAATGAGCAGTTCTTC. Full variable domain (outside the CDR3, taken from reference TRBV7-9 and TRBJ2-1): DTGVSQNPRHKITKRGQNVTFRCDPISEHNRLYWYRQTLGQGPEFLTYFQNEAQLEKSRLLSDRFSAERPKGSFSTLEIQRTEQGDSAMYLCASSFGSGRHNEQFFGPGTRLTVL.

This chain connects TRBV19 to TRBJ2-2; TRBD1 aligns across 7 bases. CDR3 size: 14 residues. CDR1 is LNHDA, CDR2 SQIVND, per germline (reference sequence). V shed 6 bases and J 9 bases; nucleotides not matched to a gene: 10. In DNA, the CDR3 is TGTGCCAGTAGCTCCGACAGGGTTGGGTGGGAGCTGTTTTTT. Residues: CASSSDRVGWELFF.

The chain couples TRBV9 to TRBJ2-5, with 7 nucleotides matching TRBD1. The CDR3 sequence is 19 residues long. Germline assignment: CDR1 SGDLS and CDR2 YYNGEE. After removal of 4 bases from V and 1 base from J, the junction contained 19 bases not matched to a gene. The CDR3 loop reads CASSPRAGGGWTSQETQYF. The CDR3, as DNA: TGTGCCAGCAGCCCAAGGGCAGGGGGTGGCTGGACATCCCAAGAGACCCAGTACTTC. The full variable domain, rest sourced from reference TRBV9 and TRBJ2-5, is DSGVTQTPKHLITATGQRVTLRCSPRSGDLSVYWYQQSLDQGLQFLIQYYNGEERAKGNILERFSAQQFPDLHSELNLSSLELGDSALYFCASSPRAGGGWTSQETQYFGPGTRLLVL.

The J gene is TRBJ2-2, the V gene TRBV19; tentative D call: TRBD2 (5 bases). Germline V gene data show CDR1 as LNHDA and CDR2 as SQIVND (reference sequence). This CDR3 spans 18 amino acids. Trimming left V 4 bases short and J 6 bases short, with 24 bases between. CDR3 region: CASSTRAPGIGFAGELFF. CDR3 DNA: TGTGCCAGTAGTACAAGGGCCCCCGGGATCGGTTTCGCCGGGGAGCTGTTTTTT. Full variable domain (missing parts from reference TRBV19 and TRBJ2-2): DGGITQSPKYLFRKEGQNVTLSCEQNLNHDAMYWYRQDPGQGLRLIYYSQIVNDFQKGDIAEGYSVSREKKESFPLTVTSAQKNPTAFYLCASSTRAPGIGFAGELFFGEGSRLTVL.

The CDR3 reads CASLPPGASSYEQYF. The CDR3 DNA reads as TGTGCCAGCCTTCCTCCAGGGGCATCATCCTACGAGCAGTACTTC. The rearrangement links TRBV6-5 to TRBJ2-7; weak D call: TRBD1 (6 bases). The CDR3 is made up of 15 amino acids. V shed 8 bases and J shed 1 base, with 18 bases lying between them. Germline CDR1 reads MNHEY; CDR2 reads SVGAGI.

In its sample, this clone was seen once. This chain joins TRBV11-2 and TRBJ2-2, with 16 positions matching TRBD2. CDR1 and CDR2 from the germline V gene are SGHAT and FQNNGV. Unmatched junction bases numbered 12, after V lost 4 bases and J lost 4 bases. This CDR3 is built from 20 residues. The CDR3 here is CASSSEGGLAGGPSTGELFF. CDR3 nucleotides: TGTGCCAGCAGCTCAGAAGGGGGACTAGCGGGAGGGCCAAGCACCGGGGAGCTGTTTTTT. Full variable domain (remainder filled in from reference TRBV11-2 and TRBJ2-2): EAGVAQSPRYKIIEKRQSVAFWCNPISGHATLYWYQQILGQGPKLLIQFQNNGVVDDSQLPKDRFSAERLKGVDSTLKIQPAKLEDSAVYLCASSSEGGLAGGPSTGELFFGEGSRLTVL.

This chain links TRBV9 with TRBJ1-3, with D maybe TRBD1 (5 bases). V dropped 4 bases and J dropped 4 bases, with 18 bases sitting between them. The germline V gene has CDR1 SGDLS and CDR2 YYNGEE. There are 16 residues in the CDR3. The CDR3 DNA reads as TGTGCCAGCAGCCCCCCACAGGTTACTTGGGGAAACACCATATATTTT. As protein: CASSPPQVTWGNTIYF.

The chain recombines TRBV5-4 with TRBJ2-7; TRBD2 agrees at 8 bases. The length of the CDR3 is 14 residues. The ends lost 4 bases at V and 5 bases at J; junction bases unmatched: 8. Germline assignment: CDR1 SGHNT and CDR2 YYREEE (reference sequence). The CDR3 reads CASSRSGSSDEQYF. The CDR3 DNA reads as TGTGCCAGCAGCCGGAGCGGGAGTAGTGACGAGCAGTACTTC.

Only a few counts were recorded for this clone. The gene calls are TRBV4-3 and TRBJ2-7, with 8 bases matching TRBD1. The J segment lost 0 bases and the V segment lost 1 base, leaving 2 bases of the junction unmatched. CDR1 is LGHNA, CDR2 YSLEER, per germline. CDR3 size: 15 residues. The CDR3 nucleotides are TGCGCCAGCAGCCAAGGGGGACAGGCCTCCTACGAGCAGTACTTC. Its protein is CASSQGGQASYEQYF.

V gene TRBV27 combines with J gene TRBJ1-2, with TRBD1 matching over 9 bases. Trimming at V came to 8 bases and at J to 6 bases, leaving 4 bases not matched to a gene. This CDR3 has 12 residues. Germline CDR1 is MNHEY and CDR2 is SMNVEV (reference sequence). This CDR3 is CASRDRAHGYTF. The CDR3 nucleotides read TGTGCCAGCCGGGACAGGGCTCATGGCTACACCTTC.

This rearrangement joins TRBV11-2 to TRBJ2-1, with TRBD2 identical over 8 bases. Germline V gene sequence: CDR1 SGHAT, CDR2 FQNNGV. Trimming at V came to 5 bases and at J to 2 bases, leaving 5 bases not matched to a gene. The CDR3 spans 15 residues. The CDR3 is CASSGPGGTYNEQFF. For the CDR3, the DNA is TGTGCCAGCAGCGGTCCGGGAGGGACCTACAATGAGCAGTTCTTC. Full variable domain (missing parts from reference TRBV11-2 and TRBJ2-1): EAGVAQSPRYKIIEKRQSVAFWCNPISGHATLYWYQQILGQGPKLLIQFQNNGVVDDSQLPKDRFSAERLKGVDSTLKIQPAKLEDSAVYLCASSGPGGTYNEQFFGPGTRLTVL.

This chain links TRBV5-1 with TRBJ1-3; 7 positions match TRBD1. The germline V gene has CDR1 SGHRS and CDR2 YFSETQ. The junction had 7 bases not matched to a gene; V was cut back by 4 bases and J by 0 bases. The CDR3 sequence is 16 residues long. The CDR3 nucleotides read TGCGCCAGCAGCACGGGGGACAGAAACTCTGGAAACACCATATATTTT. Its protein product is CASSTGDRNSGNTIYF.